This T cell receptor beta chain is drawn from a study of human T cells and chemical hapten exposure. About the research overall: Patients got weekly scalp diphenylcyclopropenone doses over the roughly 22-week study.

This sample's time point: patch test 1, 2 weeks after DPC sensitization. Treatment indicated: therapeutic diphenylcyclopropenone sensitization with weekly scalp DPC. Blood sampling occurred before each patch-test application. RNA extraction used unfractionated whole blood as the source of total RNA. Library preparation tagged each individual cDNA molecule with a unique molecular identifier. TCRdb re-derived calls from the RACE reads in MiXCR, one entry per CDR3 protein. The sample contains 75,000 to 95,000 distinct CDR3 sequences, about 12% of which appear only once. The CDR3 is 13 amino acids. Germline CDR1 SGHRS, CDR2 YFSETQ. V was clipped by 4 bases and J by 8 bases; unmatched bases: 5. This clonotype was counted at least ten times.

This chain joins TRBV5-1 and TRBJ2-1; 8 nucleotides align to TRBD1. The sequenced sample was whole blood, obtained in connection with sensitization to the hapten diphenylcyclopropenone (DPC). This receptor was taken from a woman between 55 and 75 years old with alopecia areata. Some clones in this sample may be carry-over from other donors' samples. CDR3 DNA: TGCGCCAGCAGCACGGACAGGGTACATGAGCAGTTCTTC. Translated, it gives CASSTDRVHEQFF.